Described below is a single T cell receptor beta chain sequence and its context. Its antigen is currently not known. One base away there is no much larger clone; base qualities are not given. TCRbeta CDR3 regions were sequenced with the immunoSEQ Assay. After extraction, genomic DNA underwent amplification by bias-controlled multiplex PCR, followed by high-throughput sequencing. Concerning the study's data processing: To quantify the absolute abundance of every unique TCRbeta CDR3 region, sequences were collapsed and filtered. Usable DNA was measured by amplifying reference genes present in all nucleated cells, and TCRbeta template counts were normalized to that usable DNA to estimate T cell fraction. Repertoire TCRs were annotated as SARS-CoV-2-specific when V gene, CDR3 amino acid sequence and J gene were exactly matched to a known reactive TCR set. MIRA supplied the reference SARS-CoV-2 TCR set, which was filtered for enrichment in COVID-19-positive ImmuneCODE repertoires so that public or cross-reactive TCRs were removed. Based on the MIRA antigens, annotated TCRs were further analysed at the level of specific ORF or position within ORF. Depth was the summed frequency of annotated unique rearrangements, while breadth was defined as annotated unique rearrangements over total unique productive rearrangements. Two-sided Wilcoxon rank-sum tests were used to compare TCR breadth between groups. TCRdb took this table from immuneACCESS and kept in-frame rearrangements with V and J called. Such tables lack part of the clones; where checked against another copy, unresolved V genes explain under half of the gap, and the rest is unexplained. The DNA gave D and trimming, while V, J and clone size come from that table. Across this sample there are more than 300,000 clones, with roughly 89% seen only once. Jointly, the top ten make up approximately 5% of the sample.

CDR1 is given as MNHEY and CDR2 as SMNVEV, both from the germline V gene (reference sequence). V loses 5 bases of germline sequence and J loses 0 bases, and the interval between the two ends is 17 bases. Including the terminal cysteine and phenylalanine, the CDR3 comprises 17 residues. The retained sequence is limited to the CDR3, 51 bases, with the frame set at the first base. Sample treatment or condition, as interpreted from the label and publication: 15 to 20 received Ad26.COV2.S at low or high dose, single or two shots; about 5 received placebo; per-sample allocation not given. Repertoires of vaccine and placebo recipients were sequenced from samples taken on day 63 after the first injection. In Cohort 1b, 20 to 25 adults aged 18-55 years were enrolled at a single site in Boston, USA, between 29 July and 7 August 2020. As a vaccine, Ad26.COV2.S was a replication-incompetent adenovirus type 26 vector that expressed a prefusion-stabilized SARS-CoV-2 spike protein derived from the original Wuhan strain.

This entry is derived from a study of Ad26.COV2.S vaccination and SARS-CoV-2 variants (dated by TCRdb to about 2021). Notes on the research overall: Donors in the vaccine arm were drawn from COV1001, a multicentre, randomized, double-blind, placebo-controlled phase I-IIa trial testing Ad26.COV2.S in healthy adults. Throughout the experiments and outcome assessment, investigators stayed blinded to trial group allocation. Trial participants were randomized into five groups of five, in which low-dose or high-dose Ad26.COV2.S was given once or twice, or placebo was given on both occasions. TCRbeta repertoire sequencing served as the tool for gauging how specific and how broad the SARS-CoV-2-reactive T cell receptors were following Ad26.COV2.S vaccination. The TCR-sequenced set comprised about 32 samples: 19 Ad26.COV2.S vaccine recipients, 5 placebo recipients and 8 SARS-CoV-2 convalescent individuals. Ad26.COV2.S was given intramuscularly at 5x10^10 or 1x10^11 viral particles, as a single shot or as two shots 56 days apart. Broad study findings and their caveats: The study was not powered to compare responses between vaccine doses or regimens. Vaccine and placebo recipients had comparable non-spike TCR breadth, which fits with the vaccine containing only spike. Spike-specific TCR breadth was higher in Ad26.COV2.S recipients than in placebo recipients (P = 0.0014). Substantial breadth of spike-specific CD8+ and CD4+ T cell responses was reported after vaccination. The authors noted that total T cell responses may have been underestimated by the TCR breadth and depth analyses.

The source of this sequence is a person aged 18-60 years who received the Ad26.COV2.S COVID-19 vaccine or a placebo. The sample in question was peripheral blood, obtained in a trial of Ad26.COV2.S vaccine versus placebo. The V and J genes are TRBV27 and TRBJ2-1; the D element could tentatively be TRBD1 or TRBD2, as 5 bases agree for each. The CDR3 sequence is CASSDYIGESSYNEQFF. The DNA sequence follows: TGTGCCAGCAGTGACTACATAGGGGAGAGCTCCTACAATGAGCAGTTCTTC.